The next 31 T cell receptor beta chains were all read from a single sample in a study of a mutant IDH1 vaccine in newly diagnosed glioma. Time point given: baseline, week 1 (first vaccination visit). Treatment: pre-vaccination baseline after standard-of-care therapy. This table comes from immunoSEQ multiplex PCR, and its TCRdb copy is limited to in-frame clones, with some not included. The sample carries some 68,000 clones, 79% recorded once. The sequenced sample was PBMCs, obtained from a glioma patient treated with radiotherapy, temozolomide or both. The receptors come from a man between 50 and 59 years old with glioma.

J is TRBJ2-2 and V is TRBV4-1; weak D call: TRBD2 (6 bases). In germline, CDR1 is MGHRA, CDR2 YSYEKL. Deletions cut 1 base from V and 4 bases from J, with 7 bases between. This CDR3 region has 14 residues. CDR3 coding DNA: TGCGCCAGCAGCCAAGGGAGGGGCACCGGGGAGCTGTTTTTT. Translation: CASSQGRGTGELFF.

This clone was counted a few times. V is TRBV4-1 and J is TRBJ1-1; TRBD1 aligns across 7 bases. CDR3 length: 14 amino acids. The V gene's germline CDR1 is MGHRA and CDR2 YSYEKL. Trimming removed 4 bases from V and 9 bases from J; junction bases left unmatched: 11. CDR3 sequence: CASSLGQDGLKAFF. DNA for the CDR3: TGCGCCAGCAGCCTAGGACAGGACGGCCTTAAAGCTTTCTTT.

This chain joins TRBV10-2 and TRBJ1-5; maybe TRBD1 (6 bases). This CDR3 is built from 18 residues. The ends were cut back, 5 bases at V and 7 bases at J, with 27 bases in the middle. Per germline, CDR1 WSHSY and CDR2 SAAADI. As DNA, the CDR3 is TGCGCCAGCAGTACCGGATCTTTTTTTGGGGACACTAGGCAGCCCCAGCATTTT. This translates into CASSTGSFFGDTRQPQHF.

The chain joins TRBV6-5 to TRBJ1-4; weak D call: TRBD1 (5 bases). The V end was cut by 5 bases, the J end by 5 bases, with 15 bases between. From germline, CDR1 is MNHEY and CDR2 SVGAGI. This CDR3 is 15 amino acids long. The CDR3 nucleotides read TGTGCCAGCAGTAAGTCTCGGCGGGGGAATGAAAAACTGTTTTTT. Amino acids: CASSKSRRGNEKLFF.

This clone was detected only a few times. CDR3: CASSWSGQGNTEAFF. CDR3 nucleotides: TGCGCCAGCAGCTGGAGTGGACAGGGGAACACTGAAGCTTTCTTT. The V call is TRBV5-1, the J call TRBJ1-1; 8 bases map to TRBD1. There are 15 residues in the CDR3. Trimming at V came to 3 bases and at J to 1 base, leaving 5 bases not matched to a gene. Germline CDR1 SGHRS, CDR2 YFSETQ.

DNA for the CDR3: TGTGCCATCAGTGAGTTTGGGGGAGCGAACACCGGGGAGCTGTTTTTT. Its protein is CAISEFGGANTGELFF. V is TRBV10-3 and J is TRBJ2-2; the D gene could be TRBD1 or TRBD2 (5 bases each). CDR1 ENHRY and CDR2 SYGVKD come from the germline V gene. V gave up 1 base and J gave up 0 bases, with 9 bases separating them. The CDR3 has 16 amino acids.

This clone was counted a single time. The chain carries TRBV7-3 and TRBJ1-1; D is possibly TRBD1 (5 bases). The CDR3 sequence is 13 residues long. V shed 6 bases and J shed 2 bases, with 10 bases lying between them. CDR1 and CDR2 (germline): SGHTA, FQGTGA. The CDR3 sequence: CASSRQPNTEAFF. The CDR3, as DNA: TGTGCCAGCAGTAGACAGCCTAACACTGAAGCTTTCTTT.

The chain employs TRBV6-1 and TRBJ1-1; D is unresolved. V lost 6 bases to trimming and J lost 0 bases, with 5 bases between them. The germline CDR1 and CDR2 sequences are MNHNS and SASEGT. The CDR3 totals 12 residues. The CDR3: CASSLLNTEAFF. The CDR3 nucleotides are TGTGCCAGCAGCCTCCTGAACACTGAAGCTTTCTTT.

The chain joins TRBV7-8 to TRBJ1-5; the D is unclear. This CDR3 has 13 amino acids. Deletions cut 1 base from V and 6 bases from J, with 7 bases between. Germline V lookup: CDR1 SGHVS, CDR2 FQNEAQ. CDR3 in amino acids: CASSLEEAQPQHF. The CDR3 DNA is TGTGCCAGCAGCTTAGAAGAGGCTCAGCCCCAGCATTTT.

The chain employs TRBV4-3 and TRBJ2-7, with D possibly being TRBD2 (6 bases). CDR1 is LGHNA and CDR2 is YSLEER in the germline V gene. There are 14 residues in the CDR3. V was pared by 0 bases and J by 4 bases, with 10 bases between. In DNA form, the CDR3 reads TGCGCCAGCAGCCAAGATCGAGGGAGGTACGAGCAGTACTTC. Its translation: CASSQDRGRYEQYF.

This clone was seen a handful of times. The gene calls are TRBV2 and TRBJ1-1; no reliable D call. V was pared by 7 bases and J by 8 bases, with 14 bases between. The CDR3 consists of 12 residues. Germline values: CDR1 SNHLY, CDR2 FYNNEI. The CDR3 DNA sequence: TGTGCCAGCATCCTAAAGGAGGCGGAAGCTTTCTTT. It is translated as CASILKEAEAFF.

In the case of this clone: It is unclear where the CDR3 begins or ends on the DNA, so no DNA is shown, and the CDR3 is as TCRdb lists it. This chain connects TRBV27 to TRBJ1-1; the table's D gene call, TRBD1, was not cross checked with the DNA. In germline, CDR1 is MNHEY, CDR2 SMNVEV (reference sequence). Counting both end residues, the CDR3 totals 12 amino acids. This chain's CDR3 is CASSFLAGEAFF.

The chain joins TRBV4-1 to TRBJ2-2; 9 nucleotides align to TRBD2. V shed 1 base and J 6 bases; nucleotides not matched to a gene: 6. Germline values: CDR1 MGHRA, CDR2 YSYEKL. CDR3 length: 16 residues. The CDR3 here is CASSQVVASGAGELFF. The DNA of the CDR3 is TGCGCCAGCAGCCAAGTGGTGGCTAGCGGGGCCGGGGAGCTGTTTTTT.

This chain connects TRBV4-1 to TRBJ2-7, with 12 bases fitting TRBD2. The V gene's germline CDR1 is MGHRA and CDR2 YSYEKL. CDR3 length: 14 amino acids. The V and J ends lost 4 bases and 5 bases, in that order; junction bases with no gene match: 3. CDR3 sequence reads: CASSPRTSGDEQYF. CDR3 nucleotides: TGCGCCAGCAGCCCCCGGACTAGCGGGGACGAGCAGTACTTC.

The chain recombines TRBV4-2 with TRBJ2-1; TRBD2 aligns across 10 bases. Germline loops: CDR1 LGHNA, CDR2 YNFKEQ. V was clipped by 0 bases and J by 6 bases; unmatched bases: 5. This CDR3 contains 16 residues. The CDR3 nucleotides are TGTGCCAGCAGCCAAGACGGGACTAGCGCAACCAATGAGCAGTTCTTC. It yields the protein CASSQDGTSATNEQFF.

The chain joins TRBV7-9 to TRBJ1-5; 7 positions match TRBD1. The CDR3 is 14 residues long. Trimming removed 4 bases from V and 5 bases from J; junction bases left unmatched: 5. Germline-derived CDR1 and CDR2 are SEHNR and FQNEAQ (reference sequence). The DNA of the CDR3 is TGTGCCAGCAGCTCGACAGGGAGCTATCAGCCCCAGCATTTT. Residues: CASSSTGSYQPQHF.

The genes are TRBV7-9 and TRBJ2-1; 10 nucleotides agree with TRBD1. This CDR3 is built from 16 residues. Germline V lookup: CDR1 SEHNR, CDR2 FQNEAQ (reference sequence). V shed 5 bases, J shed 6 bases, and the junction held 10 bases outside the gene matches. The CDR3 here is CASSPPTGGRVNEQFF. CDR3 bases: TGTGCCAGCAGCCCTCCGACAGGGGGCCGTGTCAATGAGCAGTTCTTC. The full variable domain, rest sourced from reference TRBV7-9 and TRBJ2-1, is DTGVSQNPRHKITKRGQNVTFRCDPISEHNRLYWYRQTLGQGPEFLTYFQNEAQLEKSRLLSDRFSAERPKGSFSTLEIQRTEQGDSAMYLCASSPPTGGRVNEQFFGPGTRLTVL.

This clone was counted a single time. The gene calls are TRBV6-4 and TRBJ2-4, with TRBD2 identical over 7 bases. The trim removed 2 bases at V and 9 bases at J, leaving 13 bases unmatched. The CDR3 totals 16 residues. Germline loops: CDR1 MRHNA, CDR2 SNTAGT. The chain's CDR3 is CASSDDGSGLHRIQYF. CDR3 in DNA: TGTGCCAGCAGTGACGATGGTAGCGGGTTACATCGCATTCAGTACTTC.

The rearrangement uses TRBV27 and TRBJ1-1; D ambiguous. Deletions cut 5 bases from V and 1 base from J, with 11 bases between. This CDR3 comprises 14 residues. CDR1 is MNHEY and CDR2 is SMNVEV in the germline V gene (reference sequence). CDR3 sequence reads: CASSLQNRNTEAFF. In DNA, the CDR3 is TGTGCCAGCAGTCTACAGAACAGGAACACTGAAGCTTTCTTT.

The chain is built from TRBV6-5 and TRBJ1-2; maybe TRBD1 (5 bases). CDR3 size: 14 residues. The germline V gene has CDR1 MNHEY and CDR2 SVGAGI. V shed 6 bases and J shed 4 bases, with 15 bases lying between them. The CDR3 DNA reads TGTGCCAGCAGCCCGGCCCGGGGACCCTATGGCTACACCTTC. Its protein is CASSPARGPYGYTF.

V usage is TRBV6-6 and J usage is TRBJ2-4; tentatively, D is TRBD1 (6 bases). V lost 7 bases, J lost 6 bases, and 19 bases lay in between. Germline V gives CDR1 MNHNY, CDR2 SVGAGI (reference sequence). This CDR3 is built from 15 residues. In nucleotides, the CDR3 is TGTGCCAGCAAGAATCAATACTTACAGGGAAACATTCAGTACTTC. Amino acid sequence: CASKNQYLQGNIQYF.

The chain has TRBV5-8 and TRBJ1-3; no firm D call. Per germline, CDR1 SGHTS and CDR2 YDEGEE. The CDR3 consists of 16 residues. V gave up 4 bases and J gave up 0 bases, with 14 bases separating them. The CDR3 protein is CASSPYLGVSGNTIYF. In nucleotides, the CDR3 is TGTGCCAGCAGCCCCTACTTGGGCGTCTCTGGAAACACCATATATTTT.

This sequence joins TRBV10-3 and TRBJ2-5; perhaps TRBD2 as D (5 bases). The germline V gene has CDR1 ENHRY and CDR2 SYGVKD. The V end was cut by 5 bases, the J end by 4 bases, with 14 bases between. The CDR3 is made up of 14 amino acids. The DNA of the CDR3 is TGTGCCATCAGTTTTTCGGACGAGGGAGAGACCCAGTACTTC. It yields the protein CAISFSDEGETQYF.

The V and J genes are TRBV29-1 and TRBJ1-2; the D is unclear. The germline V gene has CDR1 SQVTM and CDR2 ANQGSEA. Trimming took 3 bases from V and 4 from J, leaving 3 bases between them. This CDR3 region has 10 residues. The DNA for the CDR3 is TGCAGCGTTGATAGCTATGGCTACACCTTC. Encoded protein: CSVDSYGYTF.

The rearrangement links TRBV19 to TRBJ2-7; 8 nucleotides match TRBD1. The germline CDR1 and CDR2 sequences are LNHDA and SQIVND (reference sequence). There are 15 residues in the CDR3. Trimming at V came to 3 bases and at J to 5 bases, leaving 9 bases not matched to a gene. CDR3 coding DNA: TGTGCCAGTAGTATCCTCGGACAGGGAGTCCACGAGCAGTACTTC. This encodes CASSILGQGVHEQYF.

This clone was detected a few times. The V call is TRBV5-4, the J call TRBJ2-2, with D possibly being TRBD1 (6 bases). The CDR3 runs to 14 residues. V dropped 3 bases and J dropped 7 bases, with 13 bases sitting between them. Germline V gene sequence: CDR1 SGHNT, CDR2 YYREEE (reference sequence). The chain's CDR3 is CASSSTGMIGELFF. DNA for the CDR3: TGTGCCAGCAGCTCTACAGGGATGATCGGGGAGCTGTTTTTT.

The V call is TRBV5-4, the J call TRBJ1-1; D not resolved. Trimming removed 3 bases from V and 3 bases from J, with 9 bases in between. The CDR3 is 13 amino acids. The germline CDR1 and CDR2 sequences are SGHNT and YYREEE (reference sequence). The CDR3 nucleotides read TGTGCCAGCAGCTCGAACCAATACACTGAAGCTTTCTTT. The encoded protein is CASSSNQYTEAFF.

Here the CDR3 reads CASSPRTDSTGELFF. The CDR3 region has the DNA TGTGCCAGCAGCCCAAGGACAGATTCCACCGGGGAGCTGTTTTTT. The chain combines TRBV7-8 with TRBJ2-2; D is possibly TRBD1 (6 bases). The V end was cut by 5 bases, the J end by 4 bases, with 14 bases between. The CDR3 contains 15 residues. The germline V gene has CDR1 SGHVS and CDR2 FQNEAQ. The whole variable domain, filled in from reference TRBV7-8 and TRBJ2-2, reads GAGVSQSPRYKVAKRGQDVALRCDPISGHVSLFWYQQALGQGPEFLTYFQNEAQLDKSGLPSDRFFAERPEGSVSTLKIQRTQQEDSAVYLCASSPRTDSTGELFFGEGSRLTVL.

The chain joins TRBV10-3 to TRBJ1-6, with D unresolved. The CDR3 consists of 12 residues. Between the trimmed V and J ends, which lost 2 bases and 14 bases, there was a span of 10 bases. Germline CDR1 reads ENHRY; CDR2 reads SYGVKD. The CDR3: CAISEAHAALHF. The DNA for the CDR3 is TGTGCCATCAGTGAGGCCCACGCTGCCCTCCACTTT.

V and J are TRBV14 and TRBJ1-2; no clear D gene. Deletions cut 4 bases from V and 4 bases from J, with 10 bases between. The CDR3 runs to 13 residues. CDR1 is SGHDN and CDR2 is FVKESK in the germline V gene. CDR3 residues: CASSLGPAYGYTF. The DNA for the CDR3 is TGTGCCAGCAGCCTCGGACCGGCCTATGGCTACACCTTC.

The CDR3 sequence: CASSYSVGPYNEQFF. CDR3 nucleotide sequence: TGTGCCAGCAGTTACTCCGTAGGACCTTACAATGAGCAGTTCTTC. The chain couples TRBV6-5 to TRBJ2-1, with D unresolved. Germline V lookup: CDR1 MNHEY, CDR2 SVGAGI. The CDR3 totals 15 residues. Trimming removed 0 bases from V and 4 bases from J, with 10 bases in between.